This T cell receptor beta chain was captured by sequencing in a study of blood T cell repertoires in COVID-19. Study in general: T cells, B-cell-depleted T cells, or PBMCs supplied cDNA or gDNA.

The CDR3 covers 15 residues. Trimming cost V 4 bases and J 0 bases, with 9 bases left between them. Germline-derived CDR1 and CDR2 are SGHTA and FQGTGA. In the original analysis: By means of reference gene primer amplification, nucleated cell counts were estimated. The protocol was immunoSEQ multiplex PCR, while the TCRdb copy is restricted to in-frame clones and leaves out a portion. The V and J calls and clone size were taken over from that table, and D and trimming were inferred from the DNA. The sample carries approximately 45,000 clones, over 75% recorded once. This TCR came from a woman between 35 and 50 years old with acute or convalescent COVID-19. The rearrangement uses TRBV7-3 and TRBJ1-4; no definite D call. Material for sequencing was peripheral blood. This CDR3 is CASSSYSATNEKLFF. The DNA of the CDR3 is TGTGCCAGCAGCTCCTACAGTGCAACTAATGAAAAACTGTTTTTT.